This T cell receptor beta chain was profiled in a study of blood T cell repertoires in COVID-19. Whole-study context: Italy, Spain and the United States were the sources of the convalescent and acute COVID-19 samples. In each case, the material was cDNA or gDNA derived from T cells, B-cell-depleted T cells, or PBMCs.

The germline V and J ends were trimmed by 7 bases and 0 bases, with 9 bases remaining between them. CDR3 length: 14 amino acids. Per germline, CDR1 LNHNV and CDR2 YYDKDF (reference sequence). This clone appeared a few times. As handled by the study authors: Nucleated cell counts were estimated from reference gene primer amplification. Sequencing used immunoSEQ multiplex PCR; TCRdb keeps in-frame clones, though not all of them. That table furnishes V, J and clone size, whereas the DNA furnished D and trimming. The sample carries a few hundred thousand clones, around 90% recorded once. The genes are TRBV15 and TRBJ1-4, with D tentatively TRBD1 (5 bases). Sample: peripheral blood. The TCR comes from a woman aged 25 to 39 with acute or convalescent COVID-19. In nucleotides, the CDR3 is TGTGCCACCACTCCGACAGCAACTAATGAAAAACTGTTTTTT. This codes for CATTPTATNEKLFF.